Shown below are 19 T cell receptor beta chains from a single sample sequenced in a study of cytomegalovirus exposure and HLA in healthy donors (TCRdb year 2017). Libraries came from the immunoSEQ multiplex PCR assay. For the multiplex PCR, a mixture combining 60 forward primers for TCR Vbeta segments and 13 reverse primers for TCR Jbeta segments was used. TCRdb took over this immuneACCESS table, retaining in-frame rearrangements with V and J assigned. Such tables are incomplete; in checked studies, under half of the missing clones stem from an unresolved V gene, and the remainder is unexplained. The record for this sample contains around 200,000 clones. Of the sample, approximately 0.8% is held by the ten largest clones. The sequenced sample was PBMCs. Receptors originate from a woman between 18 and 30 years old in good health and CMV-seropositive.

The CDR3 loop reads CASSPYYPGRGEQYF. CDR3 bases: TGCGCCAGCAGCCCATACTATCCAGGGCGGGGCGAGCAGTACTTC. The rearrangement joins TRBV4-3 to TRBJ2-7, with D possibly TRBD2 on 6 matching bases. This CDR3 contains 15 residues. The germline V gene encodes CDR1 LGHNA and CDR2 YSLEER. Trimming pared 4 bases from V and 6 bases from J, leaving 19 bases between.

The chain links TRBV5-6 to TRBJ1-2, with D perhaps TRBD1 (6 bases). This CDR3 region has 13 residues. V dropped 0 bases and J dropped 9 bases, with 12 bases sitting between them. Germline lookup yields CDR1 SGHDT and CDR2 YYEEEE. The CDR3 DNA follows: TGTGCCAGCAGCTTGGCAGGGGACAATAGCTACACCTTC. It yields the protein CASSLAGDNSYTF.

This chain links TRBV21-1 with TRBJ2-6; the table's D call of TRBD1 was not tested on the DNA. TRBV21-1 is designated a pseudogene. This CDR3 spans 15 amino acids. CDR3 loop: CASSTQGSGANVLTF. DNA of the CDR3: TGTGCCAGCAGCACGCAGGGTTCTGGGGCCAACGTCCTGACTTTC.

This chain uses TRBV2 with TRBJ1-1; D unresolved. The V and J ends lost 2 bases and 4 bases respectively, with 11 bases between them. Germline assignment: CDR1 SNHLY and CDR2 FYNNEI. CDR3 length equals 14 residues. The CDR3 DNA follows: TGTGCCAGCAGTGAAAAGAGGGCCGGCACTGAAGCTTTCTTT. Amino acids: CASSEKRAGTEAFF.

V usage is TRBV7-2 and J usage is TRBJ2-5, with D possibly TRBD1 on 5 matching bases. The V gene's germline CDR1 is SGHTA and CDR2 FQGNSA. V was trimmed by 7 bases and J by 4 bases, leaving 13 bases between them. The CDR3 has 13 residues. CDR3: CASNPRAGETQYF. For the CDR3, the DNA is TGTGCCAGCAATCCCAGGGCAGGAGAGACCCAGTACTTC. Based on the CDR3 plus reference TRBV7-2 and TRBJ2-5, the full variable domain is GAGVSQSPSNKVTEKGKDVELRCDPISGHTALYWYRQSLGQGLEFLIYFQGNSAPDKSGLPSDRFSAERTGGSVSTLTIQRTQQEDSAVYLCASNPRAGETQYFGPGTRLLVL.

The chain employs TRBV5-6 and TRBJ1-1; TRBD1 might be the D (6 bases). The V end lost 3 bases, the J end lost 1 base, and 7 bases lay between the germline ends. The germline V gene encodes CDR1 SGHDT and CDR2 YYEEEE. The CDR3 has 13 amino acids. In nucleotides, the CDR3 is TGTGCCAGCAGCTCGACAGGGAACACTGAAGCTTTCTTT. Amino acid sequence: CASSSTGNTEAFF.

V and J are TRBV21-1 and TRBJ1-1; the DNA was not used to check the table's D call, TRBD1. TRBV21-1 is a documented pseudogene. This CDR3 comprises 14 residues. The CDR3 protein is CVSGTGGENTEAFF. The DNA for the CDR3 is TGTGTCTCAGGGACAGGGGGAGAGAACACTGAAGCTTTCTTT.

V usage is TRBV27 and J usage is TRBJ1-1; TRBD1 agrees at 8 bases. Germline V lookup: CDR1 MNHEY, CDR2 SMNVEV (reference sequence). The CDR3 totals 13 residues. Unmatched junction bases numbered 9, after V lost 3 bases and J lost 12 bases. The CDR3 is CASSFRQGPRPFF. The CDR3 DNA sequence: TGTGCCAGCAGTTTCCGACAGGGGCCGAGGCCTTTCTTT.

V is TRBV30 and J is TRBJ1-2; TRBD1 agrees at 10 bases. This CDR3 is built from 15 residues. The junction had 10 bases not matched to a gene; V was cut back by 1 base and J by 8 bases. Germline lookup yields CDR1 GTSNPN and CDR2 SVGIG (reference sequence). The CDR3 DNA reads as TGTGCCTGGAGTGCGGAAGACAGGGGGCGACGGGGCTACACCTTC. This encodes CAWSAEDRGRRGYTF.

The genes are TRBV15 and TRBJ2-5, with TRBD2 identical over 7 bases. J was trimmed by 1 base and V by 1 base; bases with no gene match: 6. This CDR3 contains 16 residues. CDR1 and CDR2 (germline): LNHNV, YYDKDF (reference sequence). In nucleotides, the CDR3 is TGTGCCACCAGCAGAGTAAGGACTAGGGGCCAAGAGACCCAGTACTTC. It codes for CATSRVRTRGQETQYF. The entire variable domain, with the rest obtained from reference TRBV15 and TRBJ2-5, is as follows: DAMVIQNPRYQVTQFGKPVTLSCSQTLNHNVMYWYQQKSSQAPKLLFHYYDKDFNNEADTPDNFQSRRPNTSFCFLDIRSPGLGDTAMYLCATSRVRTRGQETQYFGPGTRLLVL.

The rearrangement joins TRBV7-2 to TRBJ1-5; maybe TRBD1 (6 bases). V was clipped by 5 bases and J by 3 bases, with 11 bases between them. CDR3 length equals 14 residues. Germline CDR1 reads SGHTA; CDR2 reads FQGNSA. This CDR3 reads CASSLKGDNQPQHF. CDR3 coding DNA: TGTGCCAGCAGCCTAAAGGGGGACAATCAGCCCCAGCATTTT.

The chain combines TRBV7-9 with TRBJ2-7; D unresolved. The CDR3 totals 14 residues. V was pared by 5 bases and J by 7 bases, with 18 bases between. In germline, CDR1 is SEHNR, CDR2 FQNEAQ (reference sequence). The CDR3 coding sequence is TGTGCCAGCAGCCTCAGCGCTTTAACGAGGGAGCAGTACTTC. Protein: CASSLSALTREQYF. Using reference TRBV7-9 and TRBJ2-7 for the parts outside the CDR3, the full variable domain is DTGVSQNPRHKITKRGQNVTFRCDPISEHNRLYWYRQTLGQGPEFLTYFQNEAQLEKSRLLSDRFSAERPKGSFSTLEIQRTEQGDSAMYLCASSLSALTREQYFGPGTRLTVT.

The rearrangement uses TRBV9 and TRBJ2-1; 10 bases map to TRBD2. The germline gives CDR1 SGDLS, CDR2 YYNGEE. The CDR3 totals 17 residues. The ends lost 3 bases at V and 7 bases at J; junction bases unmatched: 13. CDR3: CASSGTSGVSWGNEQFF. The DNA of the CDR3 is TGTGCCAGCAGCGGGACTAGCGGAGTTTCCTGGGGTAATGAGCAGTTCTTC.

This rearrangement joins TRBV7-9 to TRBJ2-5; D is possibly TRBD2 (6 bases). The DNA end lines up better with TRBJ2-7; the J call may be wrong. CDR3 length equals 15 residues. The germline V gene has CDR1 SEHNR and CDR2 FQNEAQ (reference sequence). DNA for the CDR3: TGTGCCAGCAGCTTAGGGCCGGGACTGGCCGACGAGCAGTACTTC. Its translation is CASSLGPGLADEQYF.

This chain uses TRBV29-1 with TRBJ2-3; 15 nucleotides match TRBD2. Germline-derived CDR1 and CDR2 are SQVTM and ANQGSEA. J was trimmed by 6 bases and V by 1 base; bases with no gene match: 11. This CDR3 contains 18 residues. This CDR3 is CSVEGLTGTSGGTDTQYF. CDR3 coding DNA: TGCAGCGTTGAAGGTCTAACCGGGACTAGCGGGGGGACCGATACGCAGTATTTT.

The gene calls are TRBV18 and TRBJ2-5, with TRBD1 matching over 8 bases. Trimming cost V 0 bases and J 3 bases; bases outside gene matches: 0. From germline, CDR1 is KGHSH and CDR2 LQKENI. This CDR3 comprises 14 residues. CDR3 in DNA: TGTGCCAGCTCACCACCGACAGGGGAAGAGACCCAGTACTTC. Amino acid sequence: CASSPPTGEETQYF.

The gene calls are TRBV4-1 and TRBJ2-1, with 8 positions matching TRBD2. The CDR3 is 15 amino acids. Trimming took 7 bases from V and 5 from J; bases not matched to a gene: 10. CDR1 MGHRA and CDR2 YSYEKL come from the germline V gene. The CDR3 loop reads CASKPGLEQNNEQFF. Here the CDR3 DNA reads TGCGCCAGCAAACCGGGACTAGAGCAAAACAATGAGCAGTTCTTC.

In regard to this clone: This sample also contains other DNA sequences that code for the same CDR3. V gene TRBV4-3 combines with J gene TRBJ1-2, with D possibly matching TRBD1 (5 bases). CDR1 is LGHNA, CDR2 YSLEER, per germline. V lost 2 bases and J lost 5, with 18 bases in between. The CDR3 has 16 residues. CDR3 nucleotide sequence: TGCGCCAGCAGCCAACTCGCCGGGCCACCAGGGTATGGCTACACCTTC. Translating it yields CASSQLAGPPGYGYTF.

Here the CDR3 reads CASSLSGSSYNEQFF. The CDR3 coding sequence is TGTGCCAGCAGCTTGAGCGGGAGCTCCTACAATGAGCAGTTCTTC. The V gene is TRBV11-2, the J gene TRBJ2-1; TRBD2 aligns across 8 bases. Germline values: CDR1 SGHAT, CDR2 FQNNGV. V lost 3 bases to trimming and J lost 0 bases; unmatched junction nucleotides: 1. The CDR3 covers 15 residues.